This section outlines one TCR beta chain sequence together with its context. These data belong to a study of blood T cell repertoires in COVID-19. Study-wide background: Material from acute and convalescent COVID-19 was sourced from the United States, Italy and Spain. In each case, the material was cDNA or gDNA derived from T cells, B-cell-depleted T cells, or PBMCs.

The ends lost 6 bases at V and 0 bases at J; junction bases unmatched: 8. Looked up from germline, CDR1 is MDHEN and CDR2 is SYDVKM. The CDR3 totals 16 residues. Authors' data handling: Amplified reference gene primers provided the basis for estimating nucleated cell counts. Assay: immunoSEQ multiplex PCR; the TCRdb copy retains only in-frame clones and omits some. That table supplies the V and J calls and clone size; D and trimming were determined from the DNA. Of 140,000 or so clones listed, around 90% are singletons. Sequenced material: peripheral blood. The TCR sequence derives from a woman in her forties or fifties with acute or convalescent COVID-19. The chain recombines TRBV28 with TRBJ1-1; 9 bases fit TRBD1. The CDR3 loop is CASSLTGGALNTEAFF. For the CDR3, the DNA is TGTGCCAGCAGCCTTACAGGGGGCGCTTTGAACACTGAAGCTTTCTTT. The whole variable domain, remainder taken from reference TRBV28 and TRBJ1-1, is DVKVTQSSRYLVKRTGEKVFLECVQDMDHENMFWYRQDPGLGLRLIYFSYDVKMKEKGDIPEGYSVSREKKERFSLILESASTNQTSMYLCASSLTGGALNTEAFFGQGTRLTVV.